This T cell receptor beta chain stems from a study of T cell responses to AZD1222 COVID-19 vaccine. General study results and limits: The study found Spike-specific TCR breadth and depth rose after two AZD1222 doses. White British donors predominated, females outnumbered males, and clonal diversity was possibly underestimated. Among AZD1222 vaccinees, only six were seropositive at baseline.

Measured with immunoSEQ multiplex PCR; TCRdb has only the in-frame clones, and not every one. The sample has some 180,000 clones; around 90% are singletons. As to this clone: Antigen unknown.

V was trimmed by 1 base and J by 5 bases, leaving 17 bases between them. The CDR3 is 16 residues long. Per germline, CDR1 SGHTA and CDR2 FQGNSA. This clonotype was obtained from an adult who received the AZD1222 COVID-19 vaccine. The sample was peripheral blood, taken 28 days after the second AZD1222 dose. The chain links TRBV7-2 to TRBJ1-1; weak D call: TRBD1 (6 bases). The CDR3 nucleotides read TGTGCCAGCAGCTTAGTACAGGGAAATGGGGAGACTGAAGCTTTCTTT. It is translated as CASSLVQGNGETEAFF.